This T cell receptor (beta chain) is from a study of neoadjuvant nivolumab and ipilimumab in lung cancer. The CDR3 has 13 residues. Trimming removed 3 bases at V and 3 bases at J, with 9 bases between. In germline, CDR1 is SGDLS, CDR2 YYNGEE. Repertoires were generated with immunoSEQ multiplex PCR, while TCRdb's copy carries only in-frame clones and drops some. The table has 7,000 to 9,000 clones, around 85% seen once; the top ten hold 6.5% to 7%. The starting material was tumor tissue, obtained after neoadjuvant nivolumab, alone or with ipilimumab, at or shortly before surgery. The chain links TRBV9 to TRBJ1-1; D is possibly TRBD1 (6 bases). This receptor was obtained from an adult with non-small cell lung cancer. The DNA of the CDR3 is TGTGCCAGCAGCGCCTCAGGGGACACTGAAGCTTTCTTT. Translation: CASSASGDTEAFF.